Included here is one T cell receptor (beta chain) sequence, with context. Participant age was roughly 18 to 90 years, and participants resided in fewer than 30 US areas. The V and J ends lost 5 bases and 5 bases, in that order; junction bases with no gene match: 14. Germline V gives CDR1 SGHDN, CDR2 FVKESK. The CDR3 length is 16 residues. The sample comes from a study of blood T cell repertoires in COVID-19. Across the study: PBMCs, B-cell-depleted T cells, or T cells provided the cDNA or gDNA that made up the material.

The method was immunoSEQ multiplex PCR; TCRdb's version includes in-frame clones alone and lacks a portion of them. The sample contains 430,000 or so clones, approximately 91% of which appear only once. Specimen: PBMCs or T cells enriched from blood (not recorded which). V and J are TRBV14 and TRBJ2-7, with 8 bases that match TRBD1. The receptor's source is a woman between 18 and 30 years old who had been exposed to COVID-19. The CDR3 nucleotides read TGTGCCAGCAGCACAATTCCGGGACAGGAGTCTCACGAGCAGTACTTC. It is translated as CASSTIPGQESHEQYF.